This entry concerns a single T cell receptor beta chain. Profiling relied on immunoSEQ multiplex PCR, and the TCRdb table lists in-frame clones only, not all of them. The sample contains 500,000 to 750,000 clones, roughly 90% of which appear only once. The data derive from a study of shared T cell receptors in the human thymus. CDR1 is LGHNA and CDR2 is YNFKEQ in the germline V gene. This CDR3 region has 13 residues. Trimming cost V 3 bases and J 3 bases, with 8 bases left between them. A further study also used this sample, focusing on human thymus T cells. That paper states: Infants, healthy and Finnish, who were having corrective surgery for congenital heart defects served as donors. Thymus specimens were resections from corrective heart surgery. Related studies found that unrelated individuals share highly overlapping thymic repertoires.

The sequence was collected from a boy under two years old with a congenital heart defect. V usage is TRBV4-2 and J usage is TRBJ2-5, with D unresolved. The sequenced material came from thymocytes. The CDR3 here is CASSQFRKETQYF. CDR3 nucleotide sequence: TGTGCCAGCAGCCAGTTCAGGAAAGAGACCCAGTACTTC.